Sequencing of this T cell receptor (beta chain) was carried out in a study of T cells in Graves' hyperthyroidism and ophthalmopathy. Study results and caveats: Clonotypes that were expanded in thyroid above 0.001 mostly appeared in blood too.

Enrolled ophthalmopathy patients presented with a Clinical Activity Score of at least 3, a NOSPECS grade of at least 4, and disease duration under 3 months. For the diagnoses, clinical symptoms, serum thyroxine and TRAb, thyroid ultrasound and orbital computed tomography were used. Approximately 10 ml of fresh peripheral blood supplied the PBMCs. The length of the CDR3 is 16 residues. V lost 0 bases and J lost 6; bases outside the gene matches: 6. CDR1 and CDR2 (germline): LGHNA, YNFKEQ. Using RNA transcripts as the source, TCR beta CDR3 regions were amplified. The study used the HTBI primer set for a first-round RT-PCR of the TCR CDR3. From the multiplex PCR reads, TCRdb called clonotypes with MiXCR, one entry per CDR3 protein. The sample consists of hundreds of thousands of distinct CDR3 sequences, 15% to 20% of them appearing once. This clonotype was seen more than once but under ten times. The target antigen is unknown.

This clonotype was sampled from a man between 40 and 49 years old with Graves' ophthalmopathy. The rearrangement joins TRBV4-2 to TRBJ2-3, with 10 bases lining up with TRBD2. What was sequenced was blood. DNA for the CDR3: TGTGCCAGCAGCCAAGAGGCGAGCGGGAGGGGGGATACGCAGTATTTT. Translated, it gives CASSQEASGRGDTQYF.